The T cell receptor beta chain under discussion was sequenced for a study of T cells in Graves' hyperthyroidism and ophthalmopathy. Study summary: Blood from the periphery was taken at initial diagnosis, before any treatment. The study's findings and limits: Blood samples included most of the expanded thyroid clonotypes exceeding 0.001.

Points on this clonotype: Its antigen remains unknown.

RNA transcripts yielded amplified TCR beta CDR3 regions. Carried out on the TCR CDR3, a first-round RT-PCR used the HTBI primer set. Using its own MiXCR run on the multiplex PCR reads, TCRdb lists one record per CDR3 protein. The data show hundreds of thousands of distinct CDR3 sequences, more than 12% seen once. CDR3 size: 15 residues. Per the germline V gene, CDR1 is KGHSH and CDR2 is LQKENI. Unmatched junction bases numbered 8, after V lost 6 bases and J lost 3 bases. The chain joins TRBV18 to TRBJ2-7, with TRBD1 identical over 10 bases. The clonotype was recovered from a woman aged 50 to 65 with Graves' ophthalmopathy. The specimen sequenced was blood. This CDR3 is CASSGGQGPGYEQYF. DNA for the CDR3: TGTGCCAGCTCGGGGGGACAGGGGCCGGGCTACGAGCAGTACTTC.